A selection of T cell receptor beta chains follows, all from one sample in a study of cytomegalovirus exposure and HLA in healthy donors. Assay: immunoSEQ multiplex PCR; the TCRdb copy retains only in-frame clones and omits some. The sample shows about 88,000 clones, more than 70% of them seen only once. The sequencing input was PBMCs. These receptors were obtained from a woman aged 18-30 years in good health and CMV-seropositive. CDR3s leave out the opening cysteine and the closing phenylalanine or tryptophan. Fields, in order: V gene, D gene, J gene, CDR3 length, CDR3 protein. D genes are given only for firm matches.

v_call: TRBV7-2
d_call: .
j_call: TRBJ2-3
cdr3_length: 12
cdr3_aa: ASRQGLATDTQY

v_call: TRBV30
d_call: .
j_call: TRBJ2-2
cdr3_length: 11
cdr3_aa: AWSVLAAGELF

v_call: TRBV28
d_call: .
j_call: TRBJ2-5
cdr3_length: 13
cdr3_aa: ASSFPDYVQETQY

v_call: TRBV7-2
d_call: .
j_call: TRBJ2-7
cdr3_length: 11
cdr3_aa: ASSSHSVYEQY

v_call: TRBV7-2
d_call: TRBD2
j_call: TRBJ2-1
cdr3_length: 17
cdr3_aa: ASSLPGLAGGTSYNEQF

v_call: TRBV18
d_call: TRBD1
j_call: TRBJ1-4
cdr3_length: 13
cdr3_aa: ASSPPGQLNEKLF

v_call: TRBV7-9
d_call: TRBD1
j_call: TRBJ1-5
cdr3_length: 12
cdr3_aa: ASSSGTGRQPQH

v_call: TRBV19
d_call: TRBD2
j_call: TRBJ2-3
cdr3_length: 14
cdr3_aa: ASSIGLAGTTDTQY

v_call: TRBV14
d_call: .
j_call: TRBJ2-7
cdr3_length: 15
cdr3_aa: ASSQDFGKGFPYEQY

v_call: TRBV5-6
d_call: .
j_call: TRBJ2-3
cdr3_length: 12
cdr3_aa: ASSGGSSTDTQY

v_call: TRBV5-1
d_call: TRBD1
j_call: TRBJ1-1
cdr3_length: 12
cdr3_aa: ASSPLDRDTEAF

v_call: TRBV30
d_call: .
j_call: TRBJ1-1
cdr3_length: 12
cdr3_aa: AWKAGAADTEAF

v_call: TRBV6-5
d_call: .
j_call: TRBJ1-2
cdr3_length: 12
cdr3_aa: ASSYSADNYGYT

v_call: TRBV11-2
d_call: .
j_call: TRBJ1-2
cdr3_length: 15
cdr3_aa: ASSFTPPRTGPYGYT

v_call: TRBV7-2
d_call: .
j_call: TRBJ1-1
cdr3_length: 11
cdr3_aa: ASSLAGRQEAF

v_call: TRBV28
d_call: .
j_call: TRBJ2-5
cdr3_length: 12
cdr3_aa: ASSLSGFPETQY

v_call: TRBV5-1
d_call: .
j_call: TRBJ1-1
cdr3_length: 12
cdr3_aa: ASSLVGGNTEAF

v_call: TRBV6-5
d_call: TRBD1
j_call: TRBJ1-2
cdr3_length: 11
cdr3_aa: ASTRTGIIGYT

v_call: TRBV2
d_call: TRBD2
j_call: TRBJ2-5
cdr3_length: 14
cdr3_aa: ATKSRAGEFGETQY

v_call: TRBV5-6
d_call: .
j_call: TRBJ1-6
cdr3_length: 13
cdr3_aa: ASSRDSSYNSPLH

v_call: TRBV7-3
d_call: TRBD1
j_call: TRBJ1-5
cdr3_length: 15
cdr3_aa: ASSKNRRQGGNQPQH

v_call: TRBV5-6
d_call: TRBD2
j_call: TRBJ2-7
cdr3_length: 16
cdr3_aa: ASSLDASGGNPSYEQY

v_call: TRBV28
d_call: TRBD1
j_call: TRBJ2-7
cdr3_length: 13
cdr3_aa: ASSFWTGGSYEQY

v_call: TRBV6-1
d_call: TRBD2
j_call: TRBJ2-7
cdr3_length: 13
cdr3_aa: ASRGRLAVGGEQY

v_call: TRBV2
d_call: .
j_call: TRBJ1-6
cdr3_length: 13
cdr3_aa: ASSIQGLGNSPLH

v_call: TRBV19
d_call: TRBD1
j_call: TRBJ1-1
cdr3_length: 15
cdr3_aa: ASSSGTGALGNTEAF

v_call: TRBV28
d_call: TRBD1
j_call: TRBJ1-2
cdr3_length: 12
cdr3_aa: AISPGQGLYGYT

v_call: TRBV18
d_call: TRBD1
j_call: TRBJ1-5
cdr3_length: 12
cdr3_aa: ASSSGQGNQPQH

v_call: TRBV6-4
d_call: .
j_call: TRBJ2-3
cdr3_length: 13
cdr3_aa: ASRTTGSATDTQY

v_call: TRBV10-1
d_call: .
j_call: TRBJ2-3
cdr3_length: 14
cdr3_aa: ASSEAGPLGTDTQY

v_call: TRBV6-1
d_call: .
j_call: TRBJ2-7
cdr3_length: 12
cdr3_aa: ASSEGVEASGQY

v_call: TRBV28
d_call: TRBD1
j_call: TRBJ1-1
cdr3_length: 13
cdr3_aa: ASSFPLRDRGYAF

v_call: TRBV7-9
d_call: .
j_call: TRBJ1-6
cdr3_length: 13
cdr3_aa: ASSLTSGGDSPLH

v_call: TRBV6-5
d_call: .
j_call: TRBJ2-7
cdr3_length: 12
cdr3_aa: ASSYSQANYEQY

v_call: TRBV5-1
d_call: .
j_call: TRBJ2-5
cdr3_length: 12
cdr3_aa: ASSGGTAEETQY

v_call: TRBV5-6
d_call: TRBD1
j_call: TRBJ1-4
cdr3_length: 11
cdr3_aa: ASSLVTGVELF

v_call: TRBV2
d_call: .
j_call: TRBJ1-5
cdr3_length: 12
cdr3_aa: ASSEWTVNQPQH

v_call: TRBV30
d_call: .
j_call: TRBJ1-3
cdr3_length: 13
cdr3_aa: AWEGGAGSGNTIY

v_call: TRBV4-2
d_call: TRBD1
j_call: TRBJ2-7
cdr3_length: 13
cdr3_aa: ASSQGGQGGYEQY

v_call: TRBV11-2
d_call: .
j_call: TRBJ1-6
cdr3_length: 10
cdr3_aa: ASSLVRSPLH

v_call: TRBV6-5
d_call: .
j_call: TRBJ2-3
cdr3_length: 11
cdr3_aa: ASRDSAADTQY

v_call: TRBV7-9
d_call: TRBD2
j_call: TRBJ2-7
cdr3_length: 13
cdr3_aa: ASRPTSGGAYEQY

v_call: TRBV11-2
d_call: .
j_call: TRBJ1-3
cdr3_length: 13
cdr3_aa: ASSLGGLTRNTIY

v_call: TRBV13
d_call: TRBD2
j_call: TRBJ2-5
cdr3_length: 15
cdr3_aa: ASSPHRSGGHQETQY

v_call: TRBV6-6
d_call: TRBD1
j_call: TRBJ1-2
cdr3_length: 13
cdr3_aa: ASSYGAGGIEGYT

v_call: TRBV6-1
d_call: .
j_call: TRBJ2-1
cdr3_length: 11
cdr3_aa: ASSESHGTVRF

v_call: TRBV30
d_call: TRBD1
j_call: TRBJ1-1
cdr3_length: 8
cdr3_aa: AWGTAEAF

v_call: TRBV4-1
d_call: .
j_call: TRBJ2-7
cdr3_length: 13
cdr3_aa: ASSQATLMAYEQY

v_call: TRBV6-5
d_call: TRBD1
j_call: TRBJ1-1
cdr3_length: 11
cdr3_aa: ATSYPGQGEAF

v_call: TRBV7-2
d_call: .
j_call: TRBJ2-7
cdr3_length: 14
cdr3_aa: ASSLAASGGTYEQY

v_call: TRBV15
d_call: .
j_call: TRBJ1-5
cdr3_length: 15
cdr3_aa: ATSRATGSGINQPQH

v_call: TRBV5-6
d_call: .
j_call: TRBJ1-6
cdr3_length: 13
cdr3_aa: ASTSPWEGGSPLH

v_call: TRBV19
d_call: .
j_call: TRBJ1-2
cdr3_length: 12
cdr3_aa: ASTLGLTNYGYT